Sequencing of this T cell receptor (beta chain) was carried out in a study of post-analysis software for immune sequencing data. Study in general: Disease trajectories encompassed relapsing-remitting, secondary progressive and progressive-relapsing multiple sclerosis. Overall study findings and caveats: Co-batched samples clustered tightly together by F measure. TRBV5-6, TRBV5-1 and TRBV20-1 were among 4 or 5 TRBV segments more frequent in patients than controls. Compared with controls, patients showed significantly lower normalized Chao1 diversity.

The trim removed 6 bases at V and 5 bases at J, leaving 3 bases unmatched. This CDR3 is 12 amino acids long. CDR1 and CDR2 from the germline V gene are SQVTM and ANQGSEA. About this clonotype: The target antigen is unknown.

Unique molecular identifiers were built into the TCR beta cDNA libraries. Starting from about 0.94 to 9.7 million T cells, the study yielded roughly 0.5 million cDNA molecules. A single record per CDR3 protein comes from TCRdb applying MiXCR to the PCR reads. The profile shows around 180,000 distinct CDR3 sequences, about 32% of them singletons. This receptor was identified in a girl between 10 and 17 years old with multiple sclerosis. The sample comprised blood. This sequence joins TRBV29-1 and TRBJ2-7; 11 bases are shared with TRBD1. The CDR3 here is CSVRTGGNEQYF. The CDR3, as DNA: TGCAGCGTCAGGACAGGGGGCAACGAGCAGTACTTC.